The rows below give T cell receptor beta chains drawn from one sample of a study of monozygotic twins with inflammatory bowel disease. TCRdb reworked the 5' RACE reads into one entry per CDR3 protein, no DNA. The sample includes 200,000 to 250,000 distinct CDR3 sequences. Sequenced sample: blood. The receptor set was obtained from a human donor with ulcerative colitis or Crohn's disease, or a healthy co-twin of an affected twin (not recorded which). The CDR3 runs from the conserved cysteine through the conserved F or W. Each record gives: CDR3 protein, J gene, V gene.

CDR3: CAWSTGEGPQHF
J: TRBJ1-5
V: TRBV30

CDR3: CASSLTPATDTQYF
J: TRBJ2-3
V: TRBV7-3

CDR3: CASSIRGSGNTIYF
J: TRBJ1-3
V: TRBV7-8

CDR3: CASSPGVGRGGEKLFF
J: TRBJ1-4
V: TRBV7-7

CDR3: CSATTATDTQYF
J: TRBJ2-3
V: TRBV20-1

CDR3: CASSDFRLHPYEQYF
J: TRBJ2-7
V: TRBV5-6

CDR3: CASSSVVGGNQPQHF
J: TRBJ1-5
V: TRBV6-2/TRBV6-3

CDR3: CAITGDSGNTIYF
J: TRBJ1-3
V: TRBV10-3

CDR3: CASLSSGANVLTF
J: TRBJ2-6
V: TRBV3-1

CDR3: CASSKRADPNTEAFF
J: TRBJ1-1
V: TRBV12-3/TRBV12-4

CDR3: CASSLSQGRRETQYF
J: TRBJ2-5
V: TRBV5-5

CDR3: CASSQGLAGAYTDTQYF
J: TRBJ2-3
V: TRBV6-1

CDR3: CAISANTEAFF
J: TRBJ1-1
V: TRBV10-3

CDR3: CASGAGLAGPKEQFF
J: TRBJ2-1
V: TRBV2

CDR3: CASSTHRPDRGFTEAFF
J: TRBJ1-1
V: TRBV27

CDR3: CAGRTGQPTEAFF
J: TRBJ1-1
V: TRBV28

CDR3: CASSLYTQETQYF
J: TRBJ2-5
V: TRBV7-9

CDR3: CASSLRGAGETQYF
J: TRBJ2-5
V: TRBV12-3/TRBV12-4

CDR3: CASSYSIDRGEAEAFF
J: TRBJ1-1
V: TRBV6-5

CDR3: CASSGTPNERTNTEAFF
J: TRBJ1-1
V: TRBV7-2

CDR3: CASSLLGDTQYF
J: TRBJ2-3
V: TRBV7-3

CDR3: CASSRTGTANEKLFF
J: TRBJ1-4
V: TRBV5-1

CDR3: CASKGSTSGSYEQYF
J: TRBJ2-7
V: TRBV28

CDR3: CATSHPASGGTDTQYF
J: TRBJ2-3
V: TRBV24-1

CDR3: CSATGLAGGVRETQYF
J: TRBJ2-5
V: TRBV20-1

CDR3: CSVEDGWGQPQHF
J: TRBJ1-5
V: TRBV29-1

CDR3: CASSLNTGSYGYTF
J: TRBJ1-2
V: TRBV5-1

CDR3: CASSFIGQGNTEAFF
J: TRBJ1-1
V: TRBV5-1

CDR3: CASSSTGGINYGYTF
J: TRBJ1-2
V: TRBV7-9

CDR3: CAISESVASGEKAGELFF
J: TRBJ2-2
V: TRBV10-3

CDR3: CASSGSRTETQYF
J: TRBJ2-5
V: TRBV7-3

CDR3: CASSLQGQGYSPLHF
J: TRBJ1-6
V: TRBV3-1

CDR3: CASSLGGAGTQYF
J: TRBJ2-5
V: TRBV7-2

CDR3: CASSLVAGVETQYF
J: TRBJ2-5
V: TRBV7-9

CDR3: CATVDTDTQYF
J: TRBJ2-3
V: TRBV6-5

CDR3: CASTSWGDPNEQFF
J: TRBJ2-1
V: TRBV4-2

CDR3: CAWGQSTDTQYF
J: TRBJ2-3
V: TRBV30

CDR3: CASSRDYGNQPQHF
J: TRBJ1-5
V: TRBV6-1

CDR3: CASSSDLNTEAFF
J: TRBJ1-1
V: TRBV5-4

CDR3: CASSRTRNTEAFF
J: TRBJ1-1
V: TRBV6-5

CDR3: CASSQASGGSGEQFF
J: TRBJ2-1
V: TRBV4-1

CDR3: CASSQDLNFEGDEQYF
J: TRBJ2-7
V: TRBV4-3

CDR3: CASSTVRGRNTEAFF
J: TRBJ1-1
V: TRBV7-2

CDR3: CASSWGRQGHGYTF
J: TRBJ1-2
V: TRBV5-8

CDR3: CASSSPRGPGEQFF
J: TRBJ2-1
V: TRBV7-6

CDR3: CASSLSLAGANTGELFF
J: TRBJ2-2
V: TRBV7-2

CDR3: CASSAGHSSEQYF
J: TRBJ2-7
V: TRBV7-6

CDR3: CASSFDLGLETDEQYF
J: TRBJ2-7
V: TRBV11-3

CDR3: CASRPREGELFF
J: TRBJ2-2
V: TRBV12-3/TRBV12-4

CDR3: CASSLVVIRLAGNRTNTGELFF
J: TRBJ2-2
V: TRBV11-3